This T cell receptor (beta chain) emerged from a study of blood T cell repertoires in COVID-19 (dated by TCRdb to 2018 to 2020). Regarding the research as a whole: Samples covering the acute and convalescent phases of COVID-19 were provided by collaborators in the United States, Italy and Spain. The dataset comprised deeply sampled blood TCRbeta repertoires from subjects exposed to, actively infected with, or recovered from COVID-19. The material from the prospective study consisted of cDNA or gDNA derived from T cells, B-cell-depleted T cells, or PBMCs. The repertoires were released in a freely available public database intended as a resource for research on the immune response to SARS-CoV-2. HLA class I and class II types, where available, came from metadata supplied by the sample provider rather than from assay-based typing. Sample metadata almost always included a de-identified subject ID, COVID-19 status, age in years and sex. The samples were drawn from the first 160 participants of the ongoing ImmuneRACE study and from 1,254 subjects provided by 6 global collaborators. Broad study findings and their caveats: How much clinical and demographic metadata was included differed by source and by participant, and the metadata was provided uncurated.

Concerning this clone itself: Its antigen remains undetermined. Nothing much larger sits one base from this clone, and base qualities are not available.

The germline V gene specifies SGHTA as CDR1 and FQGNSA as CDR2. V is reduced by 2 bases and J by 4 bases, leaving a spacing of 8 bases between them. From the cysteine through the phenylalanine, the CDR3 covers 13 amino acids. Only the CDR3 portion is preserved as DNA: 39 bases, with reading frame beginning at the first base. TCRbeta CDR3 regions were amplified from genomic DNA by means of the immunoSEQ Assay, a bias-controlled multiplex PCR. From the authors' description of their analysis: Nucleated cell counts per sample were estimated from amplification of reference gene primers within the assay. To quantify the absolute abundance of each unique TCRbeta CDR3 rearrangement, sequence reads were collapsed and filtered. For each sample, productive Simpson clonality was calculated as the square root of Simpson's diversity index across productive rearrangements. Imported from immuneACCESS, the table was reduced by TCRdb to in-frame sequences with V and J called. These copies leave out some clones; in studies compared against another copy, an unresolved V gene accounts for under half, and the cause of the remainder is not known. That table furnishes V, J and clone size, whereas the DNA furnished D and trimming. The sample profile shows approximately 68,000 clones; 85% of them were found once. About a third of the sample is held by the ten biggest clonotypes.

Each collaborating institution followed its own protocols to collect whole blood in K2EDTA tubes. For TCRbeta analysis, collaborators shipped samples as frozen whole blood, isolated PBMCs, or DNA extracted from either of those sample types. The chain links TRBV7-2 with TRBJ1-1; no D segment can be confidently identified. The TCR sequence derives from a woman of 80 years or more with active or convalescent COVID-19. What was sequenced was peripheral blood. The CDR3 has the sequence CASSLPEGTEAFF. The nucleotide sequence is TGTGCCAGCAGCTTACCAGAGGGCACTGAAGCTTTCTTT.